The 19 T cell receptor beta chains presented below share a single source sample, sequenced in a study of shared clonotypes between healthy human individuals. TCRdb's copy holds only in-frame clones and misses some; the assay was immunoSEQ multiplex PCR. Of some 1,400,000 clones in the sample, roughly 96% were seen once. Material: naive CD4+ T cells sorted from blood. Subset defined: CD45RA+ positively selected. These receptors were collected from a young man in good health.

This sequence joins TRBV2 and TRBJ1-2, with 11 positions matching TRBD1. The CDR3 extends over 16 amino acids. Germline assignment: CDR1 SNHLY and CDR2 FYNNEI. Trimming at V came to 1 base and at J to 8 bases, leaving 9 bases not matched to a gene. The CDR3 DNA reads TGTGCCAGCAGTGAAGTTGTGGGACAGGGGGAATGGGGCTACACCTTC. It yields the protein CASSEVVGQGEWGYTF.

The chain links TRBV6-5 to TRBJ2-2; D possibly corresponds to TRBD1 (5 bases). Germline CDR1 MNHEY, CDR2 SVGAGI. V was shortened by 6 bases and J by 6 bases, with 14 bases between the two germline ends. This CDR3 has 14 amino acids. For the CDR3, the DNA is TGTGCCAGCAGCCTGGGGTTAGGGGCCGGGGAGCTGTTTTTT. Translation: CASSLGLGAGELFF.

V is TRBV7-2 and J is TRBJ2-7; possible D gene TRBD2, 5 bases. CDR1 is SGHTA, CDR2 FQGNSA, per germline. This CDR3 spans 17 amino acids. The ends were cut back, 6 bases at V and 2 bases at J, with 23 bases in the middle. In nucleotides, the CDR3 is TGTGCCAGCAGTCATGGAGGTTCAGAGGCCGCGGCCTACGAGCAGTACTTC. This translates into CASSHGGSEAAAYEQYF.

This clone was recorded only once. The CDR3 spells CASSFLTSYEQYF. CDR3 bases: TGTGCCAGCAGTTTTTTGACCTCCTACGAGCAGTACTTC. V usage is TRBV27 and J usage is TRBJ2-7, with D unresolved. Deletions cut 3 bases from V and 0 bases from J, with 6 bases between. Germline loops: CDR1 MNHEY, CDR2 SMNVEV (reference sequence). This CDR3 comprises 13 residues.

CDR3 nucleotide sequence: TGTGCCAGCAGTGACTCGTCCGTGGGGGAGCAGTACTTC. This codes for CASSDSSVGEQYF. The V call is TRBV6-4, the J call TRBJ2-7; D remains ambiguous. Trimming took 0 bases from V and 7 from J, leaving 10 bases between them. CDR3 length: 13 residues. Germline CDR1 MRHNA, CDR2 SNTAGT.

V gene TRBV18 combines with J gene TRBJ2-7, with TRBD2 matching 7 bases. V trimming: 3 bases; J trimming: 6 bases; junction bases outside the gene matches: 11. Germline-derived CDR1 and CDR2 are KGHSH and LQKENI. This CDR3 contains 15 residues. The CDR3 here is CASSPKRGPLLEQYF. DNA for the CDR3: TGTGCCAGCTCACCTAAGCGGGGACCTCTTCTCGAGCAGTACTTC. Drawing the rest from reference TRBV18 and TRBJ2-7, the complete variable domain is NAGVMQNPRHLVRRRGQEARLRCSPMKGHSHVYWYRQLPEEGLKFMVYLQKENIIDESGMPKERFSAEFPKEGPSILRIQQVVRGDSAAYFCASSPKRGPLLEQYFGPGTRLTVT.

The chain recombines TRBV9 with TRBJ2-5; D perhaps matches TRBD2 (6 bases). This CDR3 spans 17 amino acids. Deletions cut 3 bases from V and 0 bases from J, with 18 bases between. Germline V gene data show CDR1 as SGDLS and CDR2 as YYNGEE. CDR3 coding DNA: TGTGCCAGCAGCGCCTTCTCACCAGCGGGCTACCAAGAGACCCAGTACTTC. Its protein product is CASSAFSPAGYQETQYF.

The V gene is TRBV6-4, the J gene TRBJ2-1; TRBD1 is a possible D gene (6 bases). CDR1 and CDR2 (germline): MRHNA, SNTAGT. The germline V and J ends were trimmed by 5 bases and 4 bases, with 9 bases remaining between them. The CDR3 contains 13 residues. The DNA for the CDR3 is TGTGCCAGCAGTTACGGACAGTACAATGAGCAGTTCTTC. This gives the protein CASSYGQYNEQFF.

The rearrangement uses TRBV28 and TRBJ2-7; 14 positions agree with TRBD2. Germline loops: CDR1 MDHEN, CDR2 SYDVKM. V was pared by 3 bases and J by 2 bases, with 3 bases of the junction left unmatched. This CDR3 region has 16 residues. The CDR3 DNA reads as TGTGCCAGCAGTTTCCGACTAGCGGGAGGGCCCTACGAGCAGTACTTC. This translates into CASSFRLAGGPYEQYF.

This chain links TRBV2 with TRBJ1-5, with D possibly being TRBD1 (5 bases). V was trimmed by 3 bases and J by 12 bases, leaving 9 bases between them. The CDR3 is 11 residues long. CDR1 is SNHLY and CDR2 is FYNNEI in the germline V gene. This chain's CDR3 is CASSEMGRQHF. The CDR3 nucleotides read TGTGCCAGCAGTGAGATGGGACGCCAGCATTTT.

The V gene is TRBV6-5, the J gene TRBJ1-4, with a tentative D call TRBD1 (6 bases). The CDR3 is 14 amino acids. V was trimmed by 1 base and J by 8 bases, leaving 11 bases between them. Germline V lookup: CDR1 MNHEY, CDR2 SVGAGI. Here the CDR3 DNA reads TGTGCCAGCAGTTACTTTCCGGGACAAGAAAAACTGTTTTTT. It translates to CASSYFPGQEKLFF.

The V gene is TRBV15, the J gene TRBJ1-5; D ambiguous. CDR1 LNHNV and CDR2 YYDKDF come from the germline V gene (reference sequence). The ends were cut back, 9 bases at V and 12 bases at J, with 6 bases in the middle. CDR3 size: 8 residues. Written as DNA, the CDR3 is TGTGCCACATCACGCCAGCATTTT. It specifies CATSRQHF.

The V call is TRBV7-2, the J call TRBJ2-6; a possible D gene is TRBD1 (5 bases). The CDR3 has 15 residues. Germline assignment: CDR1 SGHTA and CDR2 FQGNSA. Trimming left V 7 bases short and J 2 bases short, with 12 bases between. CDR3 protein: CASNVRGAGANVLTF. DNA of the CDR3: TGTGCCAGCAACGTAAGGGGCGCTGGGGCCAACGTCCTGACTTTC.

V is TRBV10-1 and J is TRBJ1-5; D gene unclear. Trimming cost V 0 bases and J 7 bases, with 7 bases left between them. Germline CDR1 is WNHNN and CDR2 is SYGVQD (reference sequence). The CDR3 length is 13 residues. CDR3 in amino acids: CASSESTFQPQHF. CDR3 sequence (DNA): TGCGCCAGCAGTGAGTCCACCTTCCAGCCCCAGCATTTT.

A remark on this clone: At the DNA level, this CDR3 is encoded by other sequences in the same sample as well. This chain connects TRBV28 to TRBJ2-7; no clear D gene. CDR3 length: 12 residues. The V end lost 5 bases, the J end lost 3 bases, and 8 bases lay between the germline ends. CDR1 and CDR2 from the germline V gene are MDHEN and SYDVKM. As DNA, the CDR3 is TGTGCCAGCAGTCCCCGAAACTACGAGCAGTACTTC. This translates into CASSPRNYEQYF. Based on the CDR3 plus reference TRBV28 and TRBJ2-7, the full variable domain is DVKVTQSSRYLVKRTGEKVFLECVQDMDHENMFWYRQDPGLGLRLIYFSYDVKMKEKGDIPEGYSVSREKKERFSLILESASTNQTSMYLCASSPRNYEQYFGPGTRLTVT.

The rearrangement uses TRBV6-1 and TRBJ2-5; TRBD2 matches at 12 bases. The CDR3 loop spans 15 amino acids. The ends lost 2 bases at V and 5 bases at J; junction bases unmatched: 3. The germline gives CDR1 MNHNS, CDR2 SASEGT. CDR3 nucleotides: TGTGCCAGCAGTGAACTAGCGGGAGGGCGTGAGACCCAGTACTTC. Translated: CASSELAGGRETQYF.

With regard to this clone: In the same sample, other DNA sequences code for this CDR3. The chain couples TRBV28 to TRBJ1-2; tentatively, D is TRBD1 (6 bases). V was pared by 2 bases and J by 5 bases, with 9 bases between. The CDR3 is 13 residues long. CDR1 and CDR2 from the germline V gene are MDHEN and SYDVKM. The CDR3: CASSLTGTYGYTF. The CDR3 DNA reads TGTGCCAGCAGTTTAACAGGGACGTATGGCTACACCTTC.

J is TRBJ2-5 and V is TRBV2; D ambiguous. The V gene lost 3 bases and the J gene lost 5 bases, with 4 bases spanning the gap. This CDR3 has 11 amino acids. Germline V gene data show CDR1 as SNHLY and CDR2 as FYNNEI. In DNA form, the CDR3 reads TGTGCCAGCAGTGACGGGGAGACCCAGTACTTC. It encodes CASSDGETQYF.

V and J are TRBV9 and TRBJ2-4; D gene unclear. V gave up 4 bases and J gave up 3 bases, with 17 bases separating them. The CDR3 extends over 16 amino acids. Germline V gene lookup returns CDR1 SGDLS and CDR2 YYNGEE. CDR3 amino acids: CASSLTSALGKNIQYF. The CDR3 nucleotides read TGTGCCAGCAGCCTAACGAGCGCCCTAGGCAAAAACATTCAGTACTTC.